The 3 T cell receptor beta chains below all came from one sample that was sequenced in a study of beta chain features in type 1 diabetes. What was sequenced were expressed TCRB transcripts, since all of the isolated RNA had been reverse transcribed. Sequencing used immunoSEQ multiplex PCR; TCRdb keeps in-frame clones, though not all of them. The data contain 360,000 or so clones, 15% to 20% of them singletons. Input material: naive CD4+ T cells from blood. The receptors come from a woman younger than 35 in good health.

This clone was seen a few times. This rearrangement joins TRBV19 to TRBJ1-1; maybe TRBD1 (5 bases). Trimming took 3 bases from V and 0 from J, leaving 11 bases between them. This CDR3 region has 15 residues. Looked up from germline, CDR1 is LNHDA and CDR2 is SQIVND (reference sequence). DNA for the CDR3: TGTGCCAGTAGTATGGCGACAGTGGTGAACACTGAAGCTTTCTTT. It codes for CASSMATVVNTEAFF.

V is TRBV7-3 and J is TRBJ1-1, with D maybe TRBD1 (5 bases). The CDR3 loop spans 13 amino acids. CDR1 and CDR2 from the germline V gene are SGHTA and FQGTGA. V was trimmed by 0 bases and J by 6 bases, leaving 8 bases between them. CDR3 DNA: TGTGCCAGCAGCTTAACAGGGGCCGCTGAAGCTTTCTTT. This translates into CASSLTGAAEAFF.

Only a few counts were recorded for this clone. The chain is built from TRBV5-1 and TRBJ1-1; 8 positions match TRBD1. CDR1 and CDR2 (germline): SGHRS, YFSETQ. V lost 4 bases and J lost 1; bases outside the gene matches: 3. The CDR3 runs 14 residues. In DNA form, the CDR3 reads TGCGCCAGCAGCGCGGGACAGGCGAACACTGAAGCTTTCTTT. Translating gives CASSAGQANTEAFF.